This T cell receptor beta chain was sequenced in a study of Graves' ophthalmopathy and Graves' hyperthyroidism. The CDR3 extends over 15 amino acids. The V and J ends lost 0 bases and 4 bases, in that order; junction bases with no gene match: 5. Germline V lookup: CDR1 SGHTA, CDR2 FQGNSA. Researchers took RNA transcripts and amplified TCR beta CDR3 regions from them. A first-round RT-PCR used HTBI primers, followed by a second-round multiplex PCR. MiXCR was run by TCRdb on the multiplex PCR reads, yielding one entry per CDR3 protein. The sample has 40,000 to 45,000 distinct CDR3 sequences, 52% seen once; the top ten hold 18%.

Sequencing was performed on peripheral blood. The chain couples TRBV7-2 to TRBJ1-2; 7 bases line up with TRBD1. The sequence was obtained from an adult man with Graves' ophthalmopathy. The CDR3 DNA reads as TGTGCCAGCAGCTTAGCGACGGGACAGTTCTATGGCTACACCTTC. Its translation: CASSLATGQFYGYTF.